This T cell receptor beta chain stems from a study of CD8 T cells in Susac syndrome. With random hexamers, 0.5 to 1 ug RNA was reverse transcribed. Amplification of the TCR beta CDR3 was carried out by immunoSEQ multiplex PCR, which spanned a total of 54 Vbeta and 13 Jbeta segments. TCRdb re-derived calls from the immunoSEQ multiplex PCR reads in MiXCR, one entry per CDR3 protein. The profile shows 140,000 or so distinct CDR3 sequences, roughly 95% of them singletons. Germline V gene data show CDR1 as SQVTM and CDR2 as ANQGSEA. This CDR3 comprises 12 residues. V shed 2 bases and J shed 4 bases, with 7 bases lying between them. Patients with Susac syndrome met diagnostic criteria defined recently for definite or probable disease. The CD8+ and CD4+ T cells were isolated magnetically using a negative isolation approach, whereas the TEMRA cells were enriched by FACS. Study-level results: Individuals included in the TCR sequencing and HLA analysis were acknowledged by the study to be relatively few in number.

This clonotype was observed once. The target antigen is unknown. The source material was CD4+ T cells from PBMCs. The chain couples TRBV29-1 to TRBJ2-3, with D possibly being TRBD1 (5 bases). This clonotype originated in a human donor with Susac syndrome. The DNA of the CDR3 is TGCAGCGTTGAAACAGGCCCAGATACGCAGTATTTT. Translating it yields CSVETGPDTQYF.